These 15 T cell receptor beta chains came from one sample sequenced in a study. TCRdb's copy holds only in-frame clones and misses some; the assay was immunoSEQ multiplex PCR. The sample holds under 90,000 clones; roughly 93% are singletons and the top ten take roughly 4.5%. The sample taken for sequencing was PBMCs. Receptors were obtained from a middle-aged man with rheumatoid arthritis.

The chain combines TRBV13 with TRBJ1-6; a possible D gene is TRBD1 (5 bases). Germline assignment: CDR1 PRHDT and CDR2 FYEKMQ (reference sequence). This CDR3 is 14 amino acids long. V was pared by 3 bases and J by 7 bases, with 10 bases between. Written as DNA, the CDR3 is TGTGCCAGCAGCTTGTATCAGGGCAATTCACCCCTCCACTTT. Amino acids: CASSLYQGNSPLHF.

The genes are TRBV30 and TRBJ1-3; D uncertain. The length of the CDR3 is 14 residues. Trimming stripped 5 bases from V and 0 bases from J, with 11 bases between. Germline CDR1 reads GTSNPN; CDR2 reads SVGIG (reference sequence). In DNA form, the CDR3 reads TGTGCCTGGGGGAGCGGTGTCTCTGGAAACACCATATATTTT. The encoded protein is CAWGSGVSGNTIYF.

This chain uses TRBV5-1 with TRBJ1-4; TRBD1 might be the D (5 bases). Germline lookup yields CDR1 SGHRS and CDR2 YFSETQ. The CDR3 has 14 amino acids. The V end lost 4 bases, the J end lost 5 bases, and 12 bases lay between the germline ends. The CDR3 reads CASSRDFANEKLFF. The CDR3 DNA sequence: TGCGCCAGCAGCCGGGACTTTGCAAATGAAAAACTGTTTTTT.

V and J are TRBV6-2 or TRBV6-3 and TRBJ2-2, with D unclear. This CDR3 has 15 amino acids. CDR1 is MNHEY, CDR2 SVGEGT, per germline. Trimming left V 2 bases short and J 4 bases short, with 11 bases between. The CDR3: CASSYSTTSTGELFF. DNA for the CDR3: TGTGCCAGCAGTTACAGCACGACGAGCACCGGGGAGCTGTTTTTT.

The chain employs TRBV19 and TRBJ1-5; D is possibly TRBD1 (6 bases). Germline lookup yields CDR1 LNHDA and CDR2 SQIVND (reference sequence). V was cut by 7 bases and J by 2 bases, with 15 bases left in between. CDR3 length: 15 residues. The DNA for the CDR3 is TGTGCCAGTATAGAAGGGGGTGGGCGCAATCAGCCCCAGCATTTT. It yields the protein CASIEGGGRNQPQHF.

The chain joins TRBV7-9 to TRBJ2-7, with TRBD2 matching 13 bases. CDR1 and CDR2 (germline): SEHNR, FQNEAQ (reference sequence). The CDR3 has 14 amino acids. The V and J ends lost 8 bases and 6 bases, in that order; junction bases with no gene match: 7. The CDR3 nucleotides read TGTGCCAGCCGAACTAGCGGGGGGGCTCTCGAGCAGTACTTC. It specifies CASRTSGGALEQYF.

The chain couples TRBV11-2 to TRBJ1-6; the D gene is possibly TRBD1 (5 bases). Germline V gene lookup returns CDR1 SGHAT and CDR2 FQNNGV. CDR3 length equals 17 residues. Between the trimmed V and J ends, which lost 3 bases and 8 bases, there was a span of 20 bases. The CDR3 here is CASSFRDSRTRDSPLHF. CDR3 in DNA: TGTGCCAGCAGCTTCCGGGACTCCAGAACCCGGGATTCACCCCTCCACTTT.

The chain recombines TRBV5-1 with TRBJ2-1; D not certain. In germline, CDR1 is SGHRS, CDR2 YFSETQ. CDR3 size: 16 residues. The V end lost 0 bases, the J end lost 0 bases, and 10 bases lay between the germline ends. The DNA for the CDR3 is TGCGCCAGCAGCTTGGAGGGTGTTAGCTCCTACAATGAGCAGTTCTTC. Translated, it gives CASSLEGVSSYNEQFF.

The chain combines TRBV6-6 with TRBJ1-1; D may be TRBD1 (5 bases). The CDR3 sequence is 13 residues long. The V and J ends lost 4 bases and 0 bases respectively, with 6 bases between them. Germline lookup yields CDR1 MNHNY and CDR2 SVGAGI (reference sequence). The CDR3 sequence: CASSSTVNTEAFF. CDR3 sequence (DNA): TGTGCCAGCAGTTCGACAGTGAACACTGAAGCTTTCTTT.

The rearrangement links TRBV3-1 (or the pseudogene TRBV3-2) to TRBJ2-7, with 10 bases lining up with TRBD2. V shed 4 bases and J 5 bases; nucleotides not matched to a gene: 8. Germline CDR1 reads LGHDT; CDR2 reads YNNKEL (reference sequence). The CDR3 sequence is 15 residues long. In DNA form, the CDR3 reads TGTGCCAGCAGCCTCAGGAGCGGGAGGGCCCACGAGCAGTACTTC. Residues: CASSLRSGRAHEQYF.

This chain uses TRBV6-4 with TRBJ2-2, with a possible D match to TRBD2 (5 bases). The CDR3 extends over 12 amino acids. CDR1 and CDR2 from the germline V gene are MRHNA and SNTAGT. Trimming cost V 5 bases and J 6 bases, with 7 bases left between them. The chain's CDR3 is CASSLGAGELFF. CDR3 nucleotides: TGTGCCAGCAGTTTGGGAGCCGGGGAGCTGTTTTTT.

The J gene is TRBJ1-2, the V gene TRBV6-6; 7 bases match TRBD1. The CDR3 is 14 amino acids. From germline, CDR1 is MNHNY and CDR2 SVGAGI (reference sequence). J gave up 5 bases and V 6 bases, and 9 bases lay outside the gene matches. The CDR3 coding sequence is TGTGCCAGCAGACGACAGGGTGTCCCTTATGGCTACACCTTC. This gives the protein CASRRQGVPYGYTF.

The V gene is TRBV18, the J gene TRBJ1-5, with a weak D call TRBD1 (5 bases). The ends were cut back, 2 bases at V and 3 bases at J, with 17 bases in the middle. There are 17 residues in the CDR3. Germline V gene sequence: CDR1 KGHSH, CDR2 LQKENI. The CDR3 here is CASSPFAGVRNNQPQHF. The DNA of the CDR3 is TGTGCCAGCTCACCATTCGCGGGGGTACGTAACAATCAGCCCCAGCATTTT.

The chain combines TRBV6-5 with TRBJ2-7, with TRBD1 matching over 9 bases. J was trimmed by 2 bases and V by 6 bases; bases with no gene match: 5. Germline CDR1 MNHEY, CDR2 SVGAGI. The CDR3 totals 14 residues. The CDR3 here is CASRPGQGAYEQYF. CDR3 DNA: TGTGCCAGCAGGCCGGGACAGGGTGCCTACGAGCAGTACTTC.

This chain connects TRBV28 to TRBJ1-3; unclear D gene. V lost 1 base and J 0 bases, leaving 10 bases between the germline ends. The CDR3 has 16 amino acids. Germline V gene sequence: CDR1 MDHEN, CDR2 SYDVKM. The CDR3 here is CASSLLETNSGNTIYF. The CDR3 coding sequence is TGTGCCAGCAGTTTATTGGAGACCAACTCTGGAAACACCATATATTTT.